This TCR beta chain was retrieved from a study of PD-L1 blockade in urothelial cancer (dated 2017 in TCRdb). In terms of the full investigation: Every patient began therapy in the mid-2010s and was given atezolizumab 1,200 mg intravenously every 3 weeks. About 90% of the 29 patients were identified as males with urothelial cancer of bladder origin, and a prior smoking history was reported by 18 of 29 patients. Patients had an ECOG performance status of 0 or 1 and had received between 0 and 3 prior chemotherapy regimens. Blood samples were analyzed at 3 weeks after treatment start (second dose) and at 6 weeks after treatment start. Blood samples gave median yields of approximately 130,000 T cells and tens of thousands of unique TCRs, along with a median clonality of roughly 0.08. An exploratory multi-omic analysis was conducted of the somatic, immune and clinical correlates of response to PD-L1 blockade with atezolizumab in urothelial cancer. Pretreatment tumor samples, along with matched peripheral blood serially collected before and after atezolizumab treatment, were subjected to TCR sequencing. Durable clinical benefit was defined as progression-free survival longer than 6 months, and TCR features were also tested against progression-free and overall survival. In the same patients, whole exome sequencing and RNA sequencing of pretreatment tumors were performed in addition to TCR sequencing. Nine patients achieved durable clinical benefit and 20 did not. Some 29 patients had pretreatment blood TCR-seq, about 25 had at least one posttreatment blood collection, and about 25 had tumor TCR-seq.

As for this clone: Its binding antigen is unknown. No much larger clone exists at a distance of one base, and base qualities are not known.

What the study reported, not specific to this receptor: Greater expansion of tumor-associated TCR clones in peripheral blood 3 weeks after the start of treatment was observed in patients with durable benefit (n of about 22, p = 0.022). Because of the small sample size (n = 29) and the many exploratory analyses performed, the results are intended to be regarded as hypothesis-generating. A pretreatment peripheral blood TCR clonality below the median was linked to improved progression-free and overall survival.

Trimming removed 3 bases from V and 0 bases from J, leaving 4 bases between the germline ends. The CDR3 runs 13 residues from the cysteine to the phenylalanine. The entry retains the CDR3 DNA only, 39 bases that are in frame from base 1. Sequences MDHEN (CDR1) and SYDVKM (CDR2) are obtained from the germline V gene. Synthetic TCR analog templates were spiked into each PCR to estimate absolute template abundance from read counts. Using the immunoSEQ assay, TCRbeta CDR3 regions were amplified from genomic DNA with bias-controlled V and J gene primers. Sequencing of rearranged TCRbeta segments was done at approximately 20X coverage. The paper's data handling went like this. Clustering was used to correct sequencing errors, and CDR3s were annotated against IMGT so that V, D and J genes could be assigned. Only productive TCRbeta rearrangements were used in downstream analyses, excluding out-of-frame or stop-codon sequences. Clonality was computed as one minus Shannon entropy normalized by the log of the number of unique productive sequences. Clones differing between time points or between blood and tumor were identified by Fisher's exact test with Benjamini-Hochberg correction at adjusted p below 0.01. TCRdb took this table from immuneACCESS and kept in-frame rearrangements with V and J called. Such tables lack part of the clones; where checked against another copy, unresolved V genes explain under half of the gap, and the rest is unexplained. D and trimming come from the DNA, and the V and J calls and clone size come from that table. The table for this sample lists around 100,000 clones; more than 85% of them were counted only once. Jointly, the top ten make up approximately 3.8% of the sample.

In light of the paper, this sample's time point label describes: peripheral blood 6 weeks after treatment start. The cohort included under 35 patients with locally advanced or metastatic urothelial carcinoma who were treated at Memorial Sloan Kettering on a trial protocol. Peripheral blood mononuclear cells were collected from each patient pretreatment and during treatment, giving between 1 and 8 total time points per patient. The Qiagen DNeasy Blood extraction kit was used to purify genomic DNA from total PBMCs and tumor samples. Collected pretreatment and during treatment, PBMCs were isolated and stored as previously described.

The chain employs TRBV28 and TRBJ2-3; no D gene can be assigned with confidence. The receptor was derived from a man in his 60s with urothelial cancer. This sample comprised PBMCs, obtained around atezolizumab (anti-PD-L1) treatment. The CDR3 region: CASSLTSTDTQYF. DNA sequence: TGTGCCAGCAGTTTGACTAGCACAGATACGCAGTATTTT.